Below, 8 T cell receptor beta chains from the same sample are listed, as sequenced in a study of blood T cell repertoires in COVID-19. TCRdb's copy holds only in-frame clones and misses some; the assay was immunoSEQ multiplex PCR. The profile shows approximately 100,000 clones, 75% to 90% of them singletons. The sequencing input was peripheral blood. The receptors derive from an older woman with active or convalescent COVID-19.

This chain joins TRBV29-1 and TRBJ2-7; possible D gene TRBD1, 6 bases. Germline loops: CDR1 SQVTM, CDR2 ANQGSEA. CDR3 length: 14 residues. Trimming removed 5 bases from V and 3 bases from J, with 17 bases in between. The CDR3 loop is CSVTPDRRSYEQYF. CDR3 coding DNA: TGCAGCGTTACCCCCGACAGGAGAAGCTACGAGCAGTACTTC.

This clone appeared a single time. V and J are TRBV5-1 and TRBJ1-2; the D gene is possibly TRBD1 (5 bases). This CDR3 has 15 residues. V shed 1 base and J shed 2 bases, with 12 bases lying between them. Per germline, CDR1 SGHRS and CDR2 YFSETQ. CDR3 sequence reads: CASSLSSGSNYGYTF. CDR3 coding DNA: TGCGCCAGCAGCTTGTCTTCAGGGTCCAACTATGGCTACACCTTC.

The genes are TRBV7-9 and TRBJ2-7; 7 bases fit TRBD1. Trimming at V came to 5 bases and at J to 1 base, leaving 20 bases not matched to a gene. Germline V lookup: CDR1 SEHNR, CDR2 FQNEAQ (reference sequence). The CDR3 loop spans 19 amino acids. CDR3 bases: TGTGCCAGCAGCCCGATATCACAGGGGATATTTGCGGCATCCTACGAGCAGTACTTC. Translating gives CASSPISQGIFAASYEQYF.

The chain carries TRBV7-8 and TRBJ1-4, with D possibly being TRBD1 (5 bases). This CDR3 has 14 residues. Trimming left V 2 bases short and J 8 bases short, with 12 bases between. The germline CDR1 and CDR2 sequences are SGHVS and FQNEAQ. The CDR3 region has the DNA TGTGCCAGCAGCTTACGGGGGAGGAACGAAAAACTGTTTTTT. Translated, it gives CASSLRGRNEKLFF.

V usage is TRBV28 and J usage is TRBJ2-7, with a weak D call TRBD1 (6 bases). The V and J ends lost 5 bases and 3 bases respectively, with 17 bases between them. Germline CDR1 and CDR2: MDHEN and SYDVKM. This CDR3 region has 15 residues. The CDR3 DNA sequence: TGTGCCAGCAGTCTCGCCAGCACAGGGCTCTACGAGCAGTACTTC. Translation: CASSLASTGLYEQYF.

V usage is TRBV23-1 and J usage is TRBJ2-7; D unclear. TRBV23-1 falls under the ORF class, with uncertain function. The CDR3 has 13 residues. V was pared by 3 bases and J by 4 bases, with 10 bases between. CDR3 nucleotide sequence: TGCGCCAGCAGTCATGGCAGTTTTTACGAGCAGTACTTC. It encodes CASSHGSFYEQYF.

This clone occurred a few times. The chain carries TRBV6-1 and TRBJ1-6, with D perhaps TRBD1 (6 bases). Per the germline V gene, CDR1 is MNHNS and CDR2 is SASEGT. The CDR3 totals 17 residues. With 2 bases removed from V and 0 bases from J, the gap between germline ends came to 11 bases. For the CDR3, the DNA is TGTGCCAGCAGTGAATATCAGGGGATCTCCTATAATTCACCCCTCCACTTT. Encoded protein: CASSEYQGISYNSPLHF.

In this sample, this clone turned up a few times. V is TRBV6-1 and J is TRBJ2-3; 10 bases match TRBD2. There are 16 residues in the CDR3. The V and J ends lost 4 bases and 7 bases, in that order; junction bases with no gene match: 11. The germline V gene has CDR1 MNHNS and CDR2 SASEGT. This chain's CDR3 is CASSVKRGGPVHTQYF. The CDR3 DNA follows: TGTGCCAGCAGTGTTAAGCGGGGGGGCCCAGTACATACGCAGTATTTT.